The 21 T cell receptor beta chains reported below all come from one sample, sequenced in a study of cytomegalovirus exposure and HLA in healthy donors. The PCR made use of 60 Vbeta and 13 Jbeta primers. Sequenced by immunoSEQ multiplex PCR; TCRdb stores in-frame clones only, minus some. Found here are about 120,000 clones, 50% to 65% of them singletons; the top ten hold just under 9.5%. The specimen was PBMCs. These receptors were obtained from a woman between 40 and 55 years old in good health and CMV-seropositive.

The chain has TRBV11-2 and TRBJ2-7, with TRBD2 matching 8 bases. Germline V gene sequence: CDR1 SGHAT, CDR2 FQNNGV. The CDR3 runs 15 residues. The ends lost 0 bases at V and 3 bases at J; junction bases unmatched: 4. The CDR3 is CASSLDGRAGYEQYF. For the CDR3, the DNA is TGTGCCAGCAGCTTAGACGGGAGGGCCGGCTACGAGCAGTACTTC.

This clone was seen a handful of times. The V call is TRBV19, the J call TRBJ2-7, with D tentatively TRBD1 (6 bases). Trimming cost V 8 bases and J 4 bases, with 15 bases left between them. The length of the CDR3 is 13 residues. Germline values: CDR1 LNHDA, CDR2 SQIVND (reference sequence). CDR3 sequence reads: CASSPGAWYEQYF. DNA for the CDR3: TGTGCCAGTTCTCCAGGGGCCTGGTACGAGCAGTACTTC.

The chain recombines TRBV27 with TRBJ1-3; a weak D match, TRBD1 (6 bases). V was shortened by 5 bases and J by 0 bases, with 14 bases between the two germline ends. The CDR3 has 16 amino acids. In germline, CDR1 is MNHEY, CDR2 SMNVEV (reference sequence). CDR3 DNA sequence: TGTGCCAGCAGTAGGGGACATCCCAGCTCTGGAAACACCATATATTTT. Its translation: CASSRGHPSSGNTIYF.

In its sample, this clone was seen a few times. The chain links TRBV28 to TRBJ2-7; D gene unclear. Germline V gene data show CDR1 as MDHEN and CDR2 as SYDVKM. V was clipped by 8 bases and J by 0 bases, with 11 bases between them. CDR3 length: 13 amino acids. The CDR3, as DNA: TGTGCCAGCGCATCAGGTTCCTCCTACGAGCAGTACTTC. Translation gives CASASGSSYEQYF. Looking up the rest from reference TRBV28 and TRBJ2-7 gives the full variable domain: DVKVTQSSRYLVKRTGEKVFLECVQDMDHENMFWYRQDPGLGLRLIYFSYDVKMKEKGDIPEGYSVSREKKERFSLILESASTNQTSMYLCASASGSSYEQYFGPGTRLTVT.

The chain links TRBV7-2 to TRBJ2-7, with 10 bases that match TRBD2. Germline trimming cut 6 bases from V and 7 bases from J; bases unmatched to any gene: 12. This CDR3 is built from 15 residues. Germline CDR1 SGHTA, CDR2 FQGNSA. For the CDR3, the DNA is TGTGCCAGCAGAAAGAGCGGGAGGGCCCTTGGGGAGCAGTACTTC. As protein: CASRKSGRALGEQYF.

The chain carries TRBV4-1 and TRBJ1-5; D remains ambiguous. Trimming shortened V by 1 base and J by 11 bases, and 12 bases separated the two germline ends. This CDR3 is 13 amino acids long. Germline V gene sequence: CDR1 MGHRA, CDR2 YSYEKL. CDR3 nucleotides: TGCGCCAGCAGCCAAGGGCAGTGGGAGGCCCAGCATTTT. Translating gives CASSQGQWEAQHF.

This chain links TRBV5-4 with TRBJ2-2; 8 bases match TRBD1. The V segment lost 5 bases and the J segment 1 base; nucleotides outside the gene matches: 7. The germline V gene has CDR1 SGHNT and CDR2 YYREEE (reference sequence). The CDR3 length is 16 residues. Here the CDR3 DNA reads TGTGCCAGCAGTAGTCCGGGACAGGTGAACACCGGGGAGCTGTTTTTT. It is translated as CASSSPGQVNTGELFF.

The genes are TRBV7-9 and TRBJ2-7; 9 bases fit TRBD2. This CDR3 region has 13 residues. V shed 6 bases, J shed 1 base, and the junction held 1 base outside the gene matches. Germline V CDR1 and CDR2: SEHNR, FQNEAQ (reference sequence). The CDR3 sequence is CASSTSGSYEQYF. The CDR3 bases are TGTGCCAGCAGTACTAGCGGGTCCTACGAGCAGTACTTC.

V and J are TRBV7-8 and TRBJ2-5, with a possible D match to TRBD2 (5 bases). The CDR3 runs 14 residues. Germline V CDR1 and CDR2: SGHVS, FQNEAQ. V lost 1 base and J lost 5, with 11 bases in between. The DNA of the CDR3 is TGTGCCAGCAGCTTAGGTTTGAGGGAGGAGACCCAGTACTTC. It yields the protein CASSLGLREETQYF.

The chain recombines TRBV4-3 with TRBJ2-7, with D possibly being TRBD2 (5 bases). The germline V and J ends were trimmed by 0 bases and 1 base, with 19 bases remaining between them. This CDR3 contains 18 residues. Germline V gene lookup returns CDR1 LGHNA and CDR2 YSLEER. As DNA, the CDR3 is TGCGCCAGCAGCCAAGACTTCGGTACGCTAGCATCGTCCTACGAGCAGTACTTC. It encodes CASSQDFGTLASSYEQYF.

This sequence joins TRBV27 and TRBJ2-1; 7 bases match TRBD1. The CDR3 contains 20 residues. V gave up 2 bases and J gave up 3 bases; unmatched junction bases: 19. Germline CDR1 reads MNHEY; CDR2 reads SMNVEV (reference sequence). The CDR3 spells CASSLGGQQPGRMIYNEQFF. CDR3 coding DNA: TGTGCCAGCAGTTTAGGGGGACAGCAACCGGGGCGGATGATCTACAATGAGCAGTTCTTC.

The table lists this clone with a few counts. The V call is TRBV5-1, the J call TRBJ2-2, with D possibly being TRBD1 (5 bases). Germline assignment: CDR1 SGHRS and CDR2 YFSETQ. The CDR3 is made up of 14 amino acids. Between the trimmed V and J ends, which lost 4 bases and 1 base, there was a span of 8 bases. CDR3 DNA: TGCGCCAGCAGCGTAGACAGGAACACCGGGGAGCTGTTTTTT. Amino acids: CASSVDRNTGELFF.

The chain is built from TRBV9 and TRBJ2-7, with TRBD1 identical over 8 bases. Losses at the gene ends were 0 bases for V and 5 bases for J; bases not matched to a gene: 10. Germline V gene lookup returns CDR1 SGDLS and CDR2 YYNGEE. This CDR3 is built from 16 residues. The CDR3 here is CASSVGVNRQGHEQYF. The CDR3 coding sequence is TGTGCCAGCAGCGTAGGAGTTAATAGACAGGGGCACGAGCAGTACTTC.

The rearrangement links TRBV4-1 to TRBJ1-5, with D unresolved. Trimming took 1 base from V and 9 from J, leaving 16 bases between them. CDR3 length: 15 amino acids. CDR1 and CDR2 from the germline V gene are MGHRA and YSYEKL. The CDR3 bases are TGCGCCAGCAGCCAAGGGTCGGCCGGGATGCGGCCCCAGCATTTT. Amino acids: CASSQGSAGMRPQHF.

V usage is TRBV11-1 and J usage is TRBJ2-7; 7 nucleotides line up with TRBD2. The CDR3 runs to 15 residues. CDR1 and CDR2 (germline): SGHAT, FQDESV (reference sequence). The ends lost 5 bases at V and 4 bases at J; junction bases unmatched: 11. In nucleotides, the CDR3 is TGTGCCAGCAGCGGTTGGGGGGGGAGATCGTACGAGCAGTACTTC. As protein: CASSGWGGRSYEQYF.

The chain employs TRBV2 and TRBJ2-5, with a weak D call TRBD1 (6 bases). CDR3 size: 14 residues. Germline CDR1 and CDR2: SNHLY and FYNNEI. The V end lost 4 bases, the J end lost 2 bases, and 11 bases lay between the germline ends. CDR3 nucleotide sequence: TGTGCCAGCAGTGGAGGGGGTATACAAGAGACCCAGTACTTC. It is translated as CASSGGGIQETQYF. The whole variable domain, filled in from reference TRBV2 and TRBJ2-5, reads EPEVTQTPSHQVTQMGQEVILRCVPISNHLYFYWYRQILGQKVEFLVSFYNNEISEKSEIFDDQFSVERPDGSNFTLKIRSTKLEDSAMYFCASSGGGIQETQYFGPGTRLLVL.

The genes are TRBV10-3 and TRBJ2-6; TRBD2 might be the D (5 bases). This CDR3 comprises 14 residues. In germline, CDR1 is ENHRY, CDR2 SYGVKD. V was cut by 10 bases and J by 0 bases, with 10 bases left in between. The CDR3 nucleotides are TGTGCCACCGGACGGGGCTCTGGGGCCAACGTCCTGACTTTC. Its protein product is CATGRGSGANVLTF.

The gene calls are TRBV6-5 and TRBJ1-1; 11 bases are a match to TRBD1. Germline CDR1 is MNHEY and CDR2 is SVGAGI. V lost 2 bases, J lost 7 bases, and 0 bases stayed unmatched. The CDR3 is 13 residues long. CDR3 sequence reads: CASSYGTGGEAFF. In nucleotides, the CDR3 is TGTGCCAGCAGTTACGGGACAGGGGGTGAAGCTTTCTTT.

This chain uses TRBV6-1 with TRBJ1-1, with D perhaps TRBD1 (6 bases). V was cut by 6 bases and J by 0 bases, with 11 bases left in between. The CDR3 consists of 14 residues. Germline V lookup: CDR1 MNHNS, CDR2 SASEGT. The DNA for the CDR3 is TGTGCCAGCAGGCCAGGGGCGGTGAACACTGAAGCTTTCTTT. This codes for CASRPGAVNTEAFF.

The chain is built from TRBV19 and TRBJ1-5, with 9 bases matching TRBD1. In germline, CDR1 is LNHDA, CDR2 SQIVND (reference sequence). The CDR3 has 16 residues. Unmatched junction bases numbered 3, after V lost 3 bases and J lost 0 bases. The DNA for the CDR3 is TGTGCCAGTAGTATCGGGACAGGGAGTAGCAATCAGCCCCAGCATTTT. This gives the protein CASSIGTGSSNQPQHF.

V gene TRBV29-1 combines with J gene TRBJ2-1, with 7 bases aligning to TRBD2. The CDR3 sequence is 15 residues long. Germline trimming cut 0 bases from V and 5 bases from J; bases unmatched to any gene: 7. CDR1 SQVTM and CDR2 ANQGSEA come from the germline V gene. The CDR3 DNA is TGCAGCGTTGAAGATCTTACTAGCGCCGACAATGAGCAGTTCTTC. As protein: CSVEDLTSADNEQFF.